This T cell receptor (beta chain) was captured by sequencing in a study of T cells in Graves' hyperthyroidism and ophthalmopathy. On the study more broadly: Peripheral blood was obtained at initial diagnosis, preceding any treatment. Findings and caveats of the study: A 13 V-J signature model discriminated ophthalmopathy versus stable hyperthyroidism. Blood also showed most of the thyroid clonotypes that were expanded above 0.001.

The sample holds a few counts of this clonotype. Its antigen remains unidentified. V lost 0 bases, J lost 0 bases, and 12 bases lay in between. The V gene's germline CDR1 is SGHKS and CDR2 YYEKEE (reference sequence). The CDR3 spans 16 residues. Template material for amplifying TCR beta CDR3 regions consisted of RNA transcripts. The TCR CDR3 first-round RT-PCR relied on the HTBI primer set. Each CDR3 protein gets one entry after TCRdb re-called the multiplex PCR reads with MiXCR. The sample yields about 200,000 distinct CDR3 sequences, around 17% seen once. Exclusion followed for patients with uncontrolled infection, other autoimmune disease, pregnancy or lactation.

Specimen: blood. The chain links TRBV5-5 to TRBJ2-5; maybe TRBD1 (6 bases). This sequence originates from a woman between 45 and 60 years old with Graves' hyperthyroidism. CDR3 region: CASSLDTGKYQETQYF. CDR3 nucleotide sequence: TGTGCCAGCAGCTTGGATACAGGGAAGTACCAAGAGACCCAGTACTTC.